This entry lists 2 T cell receptor beta chains sequenced from one sample in a study of spatial heterogeneity in lung cancer. Study-wide points: Intratumoral expanded alpha and beta TCR counts were found to track tumor mutation counts.

TCRdb redid the calling of the 5' RACE reads with MiXCR, one entry per CDR3 protein. The table records roughly 2,000 distinct CDR3 sequences, approximately 10% of them present only once. Time point of the sample: sample taken at primary tumor resection. The antigens of these receptors remain unknown. The specimen comprised lung tumor tissue, sampled at surgery. The receptor source for this set is a female donor with early-stage non-small cell lung cancer.

By proportion, this clonotype is medium-sized. The chain is built from TRBV7-2 and TRBJ2-5, with 8 nucleotides matching TRBD2. Per the germline V gene, CDR1 is SGHTA and CDR2 is FQGNSA. The CDR3 covers 15 residues. V dropped 2 bases and J dropped 3; count of bases not matched to a gene: 5. The CDR3 loop is CASSLNRLAKETQYF. CDR3 coding DNA: TGTGCCAGCAGCTTAAATAGACTAGCGAAAGAGACCCAGTACTTC.

By sample fraction, this clonotype is medium-sized. The chain carries TRBV6-6 and TRBJ1-6, with D possibly matching TRBD1 (6 bases). CDR3 length: 14 residues. Trimming took off 5 bases at V and 8 bases at J, with 13 bases between the two ends. Looked up from germline, CDR1 is MNHNY and CDR2 is SVGAGI (reference sequence). CDR3 sequence: CASSLRAGDSPLHF. The CDR3 DNA is TGTGCCAGCAGTCTTCGGGCAGGGGATTCACCCCTCCACTTT.